This TCR beta chain was identified in a study of human T cells and chemical hapten exposure (dated by TCRdb to about 2021). About the full investigation: For sensitization, 2% DPC in acetone was applied to an approximately 2 cm by approximately 2 cm area of upper inner arm skin. Throughout the study period of 20 to 30 weeks, patients also received therapeutic DPC doses to the scalp every week. Patch testing was done on the upper back using Finn chambers containing 0.01% DPC, and results were scored after 6 days according to International Contact Dermatitis Research Group standards. Most of the patients in the cohort were female, and the cohort covered alopecia areata with under or over 50% scalp involvement, alopecia totalis and alopecia universalis. Libraries were pooled for sequencing, and variation in per-sample TCR yields was attributed mainly to small differences in library volumes within the pool. Peripheral blood TCR repertoire changes were tracked in vivo in alopecia patients during primary and secondary sensitization to the hapten diphenylcyclopropenone (DPC). Blood samples were taken from patients before sensitization (week 0) and then at 2, 6 and about 24 weeks after DPC sensitization. For TCR sequencing, blood came from some 31 alopecia patients at anywhere from one to four time points (pre-sensitization, 2, 6 and 24 weeks). Overall results and qualifications from the work: DPC sensitization did not change the number of TCRs with a frequency above 1 in 1000, and there was no evidence of changes in global repertoire structure. Compared with pre-sensitization or healthy control sets, expanded TCRs formed significantly more large CDR3 similarity clusters, which is consistent with antigen-driven responses. Repeated subsampling changed both the strength of the expansion versus patch-test correlation and the threshold at which the correlation became significant. Patch test score correlated positively with the number of PT1 expanded TCRs, reaching significance at thresholds 8, 16 and 32 but not at 4. All patients had alopecia, a presumed autoimmune disease, so their immune response might differ from that of healthy individuals.

The V end loses 0 bases and the J end loses 0 bases, and a stretch of 10 bases separates them. Its CDR3 holds 16 amino acids, cysteine through phenylalanine. The DNA shown is the 48-base CDR3, in frame from base 1. The germline V gene gives CDR1 as SGDLS and CDR2 as YYNGEE. The sample's time point label is to be understood as: pre-sensitization, week 0. Per the publication, the treatment or condition label means: therapeutic diphenylcyclopropenone sensitization with weekly scalp DPC. At every patch-test visit, the blood draw took place before the patch test was put on. To be eligible, patients had to be aged 18 to 70, diagnosed with alopecia and judged suitable for DPC therapy, while pregnant patients were excluded. Total RNA was isolated from unfractionated whole blood collected in Tempus Blood RNA tubes. The library was prepared using RACE. For sequencing, a NextSeq 500 was employed. During library preparation, unique molecular identifiers were attached to individual cDNA molecules so that TCRs could be counted quantitatively and reproducibly. Each blood RNA sample was used to sequence both TCR alpha and TCR beta chains. The study's processing was this. Samples had a median of about 96,000 TCRs, with a range from roughly 20,000 to 700,000. V, J and CDR3 annotation of the TCR reads was performed with the Decombinator software suite. Every sample was subsampled to the same number of TCRs (28,000) for the PS versus PT1 abundance plots. TCRs were defined as expanded if absent before sensitization and observed at least eight times at the 2-week time point. TCRdb reprocessing: public reads trimmed at Q25 with fastp, clones called with MiXCR, in-frame beta chains kept. Records with the same CDR3 protein are collapsed into one entry carrying the most frequent genes and DNA. The V and J calls come from TCRdb's annotation, not from the publication. The sample yields fewer than 350,000 distinct CDR3 sequences; around 7% were counted once. Less than 1.5% of the sample comes from the top ten.

Regarding this clonotype: Which antigen it targets is not known. Base-call qualities are not available, and no considerably larger clone is one nucleotide away.

The sample consisted of whole blood, taken in connection with sensitization to the hapten diphenylcyclopropenone (DPC). The TCR sequence derives from a man aged 18 to 29 with alopecia areata. Some clones in this sample may be carry-over from other donors' samples. The sequence is built from TRBV9 and TRBJ1-5; no D gene can be assigned with confidence. The CDR3 here reads CASSVDPGFSNQPQHF. The DNA sequence follows: TGTGCCAGCAGCGTAGATCCGGGTTTTAGCAATCAGCCCCAGCATTTT. The CDR3 plus the reference TRBV9 and TRBJ1-5 genes for the other parts give the full variable domain: DSGVTQTPKHLITATGQRVTLRCSPRSGDLSVYWYQQSLDQGLQFLIQYYNGEERAKGNILERFSAQQFPDLHSELNLSSLELGDSALYFCASSVDPGFSNQPQHFGDGTRLSIL.